Detailed here is one T cell receptor (beta chain). Its antigen is still unknown. The germline CDR1 and CDR2 sequences are GTSNPN and SVGIG (reference sequence). The CDR3 consists of 12 residues. V gave up 4 bases and J gave up 0 bases, with 4 bases separating them. The sample comes from a study of T cell responses to AZD1222 COVID-19 vaccine. Overall study results and limits: Donors were largely white British and mainly female; clonal diversity was possibly underestimated. Repertoire sampling was restricted to post-peak T cell response timepoints. Vaccination with two AZD1222 doses was followed by a rise in Spike-specific TCR breadth and depth.

TCRdb's copy holds only in-frame clones and misses some; the assay was immunoSEQ multiplex PCR. The repertoire has about 80,000 clones, around 93% of them found once; the top ten carry 6.5% to 9.5%. Second-dose schedules of about 4 or about 12 weeks were combined. The chain uses TRBV30 and TRBJ1-3; D gene ambiguous. This TCR was recovered from an adult who received the AZD1222 COVID-19 vaccine. Specimen: peripheral blood, collected 28 days after the second AZD1222 dose. CDR3 coding DNA: TGTGCCTGGACCGGCTCTGGAAACACCATATATTTT. It codes for CAWTGSGNTIYF. Looking up the rest from reference TRBV30 and TRBJ1-3 gives the full variable domain: SQTIHQWPATLVQPVGSPLSLECTVEGTSNPNLYWYRQAAGRGLQLLFYSVGIGQISSEVPQNLSASRPQDRQFILSSKKLLLSDSGFYLCAWTGSGNTIYFGEGSWLTVV.